The 6 T cell receptor beta chains reported below all come from one sample, sequenced in a study of neurological immune-mediated disorders (dated by TCRdb to 2018 to 2020). The library relied on 5' RACE. The instrument given in TCRdb is Illumina HiSeq 2500. TCRdb trimmed public reads at Q25 via fastp, called clones via MiXCR and kept in-frame beta chains. Identical CDR3 proteins give one entry, which carries the most common genes and DNA. Across this sample there are roughly 88,000 distinct CDR3 sequences, with roughly 3.3% seen only once. Of the sample, around 2.7% is held by the ten largest clones. The sample taken for sequencing was PBMCs. The receptors were sampled from a woman aged 45-60 years with multiple sclerosis.

Many counts were recorded for this clonotype. The chain employs TRBV7-9 and TRBJ1-2; no firm D call. There are 15 residues in the CDR3. Deletions cut 5 bases from V and 4 bases from J, with 17 bases between. Germline CDR1 and CDR2: SEHNR and FQNEAQ (reference sequence). The CDR3 here is CASSNVRSGVYGYTF. As DNA, the CDR3 is TGTGCCAGCAGCAATGTTCGGAGCGGGGTCTATGGCTACACCTTC.

This clonotype has a count of ten or more. V is TRBV4-3 and J is TRBJ2-3, with 9 bases that match TRBD2. This CDR3 is built from 16 residues. V shed 1 base and J 5 bases; nucleotides not matched to a gene: 7. Looked up from germline, CDR1 is LGHNA and CDR2 is YSLEER. For the CDR3, the DNA is TGCGCCAGCAGCCAAGCCCGCGGGGGGGCCGGAGATACGCAGTATTTT. Its translation: CASSQARGGAGDTQYF.

This clonotype showed up many times. CDR3 coding DNA: TGTGCCACCAGCGGATACCGGGACAGGGGTGAAAAACTGTTTTTT. Its protein is CATSGYRDRGEKLFF. This rearrangement joins TRBV15 to TRBJ1-4, with TRBD1 identical over 10 bases. The CDR3 covers 15 residues. Trimming at V came to 5 bases and at J to 7 bases, leaving 7 bases not matched to a gene. CDR1 is LNHNV and CDR2 is YYDKDF in the germline V gene (reference sequence).

This clonotype was seen many times. The CDR3 loop is CASSFDQAETQYF. The CDR3 bases are TGTGCCAGCAGCTTCGATCAGGCGGAGACCCAGTACTTC. The genes are TRBV11-2 and TRBJ2-5, with no clear D. V shed 3 bases and J shed 5 bases, with 10 bases lying between them. The germline V gene has CDR1 SGHAT and CDR2 FQNNGV. The CDR3 extends over 13 amino acids.

This clonotype was counted at least ten times. The chain joins TRBV12-3 or TRBV12-4 to TRBJ1-5; 9 positions agree with TRBD1. The CDR3 covers 16 residues. J lost 3 bases, V lost 5 bases, and 8 bases had no gene match. DNA for the CDR3: TGTGCCAGCAGTCCCCCCGGGACAGGGACCAATCAGCCCCAGCATTTT. Translating gives CASSPPGTGTNQPQHF.

In this sample, this clonotype turned up many times. The chain combines TRBV12-3 or TRBV12-4 with TRBJ1-1; D remains ambiguous. Trimming removed 5 bases from V and 4 bases from J, with 11 bases in between. This CDR3 region has 13 residues. CDR3 protein: CASSVGRGTEAFF. CDR3 coding DNA: TGTGCCAGCAGTGTCGGCCGGGGCACTGAAGCTTTCTTT.